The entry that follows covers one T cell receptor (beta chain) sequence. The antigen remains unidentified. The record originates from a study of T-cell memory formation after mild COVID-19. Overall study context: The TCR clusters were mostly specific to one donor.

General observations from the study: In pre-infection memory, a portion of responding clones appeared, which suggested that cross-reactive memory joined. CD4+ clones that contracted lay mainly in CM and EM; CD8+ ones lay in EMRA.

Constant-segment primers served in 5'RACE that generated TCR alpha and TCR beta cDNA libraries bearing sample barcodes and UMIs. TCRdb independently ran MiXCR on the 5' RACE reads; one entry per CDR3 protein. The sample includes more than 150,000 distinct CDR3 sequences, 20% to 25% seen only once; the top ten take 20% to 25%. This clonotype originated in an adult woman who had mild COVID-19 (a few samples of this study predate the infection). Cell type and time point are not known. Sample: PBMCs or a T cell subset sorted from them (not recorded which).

CDR3 in DNA: TGTGCCTCCACCGGGACAGGACAGTACGAGCAGTACTTC. Its translation is CASTGTGQYEQYF. The chain links TRBV30 to TRBJ2-7; 8 bases align to TRBD1. CDR1 is GTSNPN, CDR2 SVGIG, per germline (reference sequence). The CDR3 totals 13 residues. The junction had 9 bases not matched to a gene; V was cut back by 7 bases and J by 4 bases.